This passage covers 30 T cell receptor beta chains from one sample sequenced in a study of blood T cell repertoires in COVID-19. Here immunoSEQ multiplex PCR was the method, and the copy in TCRdb shows in-frame clones only, minus some. The data show more than 300,000 clones, around nine tenths seen once. The sequenced material came from PBMCs or T cells enriched from blood (not recorded which). These receptor sequences come from a woman aged 25-40 years who had been exposed to COVID-19.

The chain uses TRBV3-1 (or the pseudogene TRBV3-2) and TRBJ1-1; D perhaps matches TRBD1 (6 bases). The CDR3 sequence is 16 residues long. Germline lookup yields CDR1 LGHDT and CDR2 YNNKEL (reference sequence). The V gene lost 6 bases and the J gene lost 2 bases, with 19 bases spanning the gap. CDR3 sequence: CASRTLTGTLNTEAFF. CDR3 DNA: TGTGCCAGCAGGACATTGACCGGGACACTCAACACTGAAGCTTTCTTT.

A single count supports this clone. The chain uses TRBV19 and TRBJ1-2, with D uncertain. Germline lookup yields CDR1 LNHDA and CDR2 SQIVND (reference sequence). This CDR3 is 13 amino acids long. V lost 3 bases and J lost 4, with 9 bases in between. CDR3 protein: CASSMGGGYGYTF. In DNA form, the CDR3 reads TGTGCCAGTAGTATGGGCGGAGGCTATGGCTACACCTTC.

J is TRBJ2-1 and V is TRBV7-2, with 15 bases aligning to TRBD2. The CDR3 consists of 16 residues. CDR1 SGHTA and CDR2 FQGNSA come from the germline V gene. Losses at the gene ends were 1 base for V and 8 bases for J; bases not matched to a gene: 3. The CDR3 nucleotides are TGTGCCAGCAGCTTAGGAGGACTAGCGGGGGGGTATGAGCAGTTCTTC. Translated: CASSLGGLAGGYEQFF.

This clone was found once. The V call is TRBV10-3, the J call TRBJ2-7, with a weak D call TRBD1 (7 bases). CDR1 is ENHRY, CDR2 SYGVKD, per germline. Trimming cost V 8 bases and J 7 bases, with 18 bases left between them. This CDR3 is built from 13 residues. The CDR3 loop is CAIRQGGAGEQYF. The CDR3 DNA is TGTGCCATCCGCCAGGGGGGAGCGGGTGAGCAGTACTTC.

The CDR3 is CATSDLDSYGYTF. The CDR3 nucleotides read TGTGCCACCAGTGATTTGGACAGTTATGGCTACACCTTC. This chain joins TRBV24-1 and TRBJ1-2; tentatively, D is TRBD1 (5 bases). V was pared by 0 bases and J by 5 bases, with 6 bases between. The CDR3 sequence is 13 residues long. Looked up from germline, CDR1 is KGHDR and CDR2 is SFDVKD.

J is TRBJ2-6 and V is TRBV7-9; D unclear. V was pared by 0 bases and J by 0 bases, with 3 bases between. The CDR3 has 15 residues. Germline values: CDR1 SEHNR, CDR2 FQNEAQ (reference sequence). The CDR3 coding sequence is TGTGCCAGCAGCTTAGCCAGCTCTGGGGCCAACGTCCTGACTTTC. Translation gives CASSLASSGANVLTF.

This chain joins TRBV5-6 and TRBJ1-1; D possibly corresponds to TRBD1 (6 bases). The CDR3 contains 14 residues. CDR1 and CDR2 from the germline V gene are SGHDT and YYEEEE. Trimming took off 2 bases at V and 5 bases at J, with 13 bases between the two ends. The CDR3 DNA reads as TGTGCCAGCAGCTTTCAGGGGAGAGGGACTGAAGCTTTCTTT. Protein product: CASSFQGRGTEAFF. Together with reference TRBV5-6 and TRBJ1-1, the CDR3 gives the full variable domain: DAGVTQSPTHLIKTRGQQVTLRCSPKSGHDTVSWYQQALGQGPQFIFQYYEEEERQRGNFPDRFSGHQFPNYSSELNVNALLLGDSALYLCASSFQGRGTEAFFGQGTRLTVV.

This sequence joins TRBV19 and TRBJ1-1; D not resolved. Between the trimmed V and J ends, which lost 5 bases and 3 bases, there was a span of 7 bases. This CDR3 has 12 amino acids. Germline values: CDR1 LNHDA, CDR2 SQIVND (reference sequence). The CDR3 loop reads CASSLRDTEAFF. The CDR3, as DNA: TGTGCCAGTAGTCTAAGAGACACTGAAGCTTTCTTT.

This chain connects TRBV2 to TRBJ2-3, with 9 bases that match TRBD1. The CDR3 spans 15 residues. The V and J ends lost 6 bases and 5 bases, in that order; junction bases with no gene match: 9. CDR1 and CDR2 from the germline V gene are SNHLY and FYNNEI. The DNA of the CDR3 is TGTGCCAGCAGGCTAAGACCGGGACAGGGAGATACGCAGTATTTT. The encoded protein is CASRLRPGQGDTQYF.

The chain combines TRBV4-1 with TRBJ2-1; TRBD2 might be the D (7 bases). V dropped 1 base and J dropped 5 bases, with 18 bases sitting between them. CDR1 and CDR2 (germline): MGHRA, YSYEKL. This CDR3 is 17 amino acids long. The CDR3 region has the DNA TGCGCCAGCAGCCAAGGGCCAGCCCGGGGGGCTCACAATGAGCAGTTCTTC. Amino acids: CASSQGPARGAHNEQFF.

Here the CDR3 reads CASSQVPAGDFRAQYF. The CDR3 coding sequence is TGTGCCAGCAGCCAAGTACCAGCGGGGGACTTCAGGGCCCAGTACTTC. This chain connects TRBV3-1 (or the pseudogene TRBV3-2) to TRBJ2-5; 8 bases are shared with TRBD2. Germline trimming cut 1 base from V and 9 bases from J; bases unmatched to any gene: 13. The CDR3 totals 16 residues. Per the germline V gene, CDR1 is LGHDT and CDR2 is YNNKEL (reference sequence).

The chain uses TRBV29-1 and TRBJ2-5; TRBD2 agrees at 7 bases. Germline CDR1 reads SQVTM; CDR2 reads ANQGSEA. V lost 2 bases and J lost 1; bases outside the gene matches: 4. The CDR3 runs to 14 residues. CDR3: CSVEKAGVQETQYF. The DNA for the CDR3 is TGCAGCGTTGAAAAGGCGGGGGTCCAAGAGACCCAGTACTTC.

V usage is TRBV2 and J usage is TRBJ2-3, with D perhaps TRBD2 (5 bases). The CDR3 sequence is 15 residues long. The germline V and J ends were trimmed by 8 bases and 0 bases, with 15 bases remaining between them. Germline lookup yields CDR1 SNHLY and CDR2 FYNNEI. CDR3 in amino acids: CASRIGILSTDTQYF. Written as DNA, the CDR3 is TGTGCCAGCCGCATCGGGATCCTTAGCACAGATACGCAGTATTTT.

V usage is TRBV12-3 or TRBV12-4 and J usage is TRBJ1-2, with D possibly TRBD1 on 6 matching bases. The CDR3 runs to 13 residues. Trimming removed 6 bases at V and 4 bases at J, with 12 bases between. The CDR3 is CASRTQGTYGYTF. The CDR3 DNA follows: TGTGCCAGCAGAACACAGGGAACCTATGGCTACACCTTC.

The chain uses TRBV6-5 and TRBJ2-2, with TRBD1 matching 8 bases. Germline values: CDR1 MNHEY, CDR2 SVGAGI. This CDR3 region has 12 residues. Unmatched junction bases numbered 5, after V lost 6 bases and J lost 11 bases. CDR3 in DNA: TGTGCCAGCAGGCCCGACAGGGGAGAGCTGTTTTTT. Its translation is CASRPDRGELFF.

The chain recombines TRBV4-2 with TRBJ1-2; 12 nucleotides align to TRBD1. The CDR3 runs to 14 residues. Per germline, CDR1 LGHNA and CDR2 YNFKEQ. V gave up 5 bases and J gave up 5 bases; unmatched junction bases: 3. The CDR3 nucleotides read TGTGCCAGCAGCGCGGGACAGGGGGCGTATGGCTACACCTTC. Translation gives CASSAGQGAYGYTF.

The chain uses TRBV27 and TRBJ1-1; perhaps TRBD1 as D (6 bases). The V end was cut by 4 bases, the J end by 2 bases, with 14 bases between. CDR3 length equals 15 residues. CDR1 and CDR2 from the germline V gene are MNHEY and SMNVEV (reference sequence). CDR3 coding DNA: TGTGCCAGCAGTTCCTTACAGGGCCTCAACACTGAAGCTTTCTTT. Translating gives CASSSLQGLNTEAFF.

This sequence joins TRBV2 and TRBJ1-2, with a tentative D call TRBD1 (5 bases). Trimming took off 3 bases at V and 6 bases at J, with 11 bases between the two ends. This CDR3 spans 13 amino acids. CDR1 is SNHLY, CDR2 FYNNEI, per germline. DNA of the CDR3: TGTGCCAGCAGTGAGCGCCGGGGGAATGGCTACACCTTC. Translating gives CASSERRGNGYTF.

The J gene is TRBJ1-2, the V gene TRBV11-2; D is unclear. This CDR3 region has 14 residues. The ends were cut back, 2 bases at V and 3 bases at J, with 10 bases in the middle. The germline V gene encodes CDR1 SGHAT and CDR2 FQNNGV. The CDR3 sequence is CASSLNTVDYGYTF. In nucleotides, the CDR3 is TGTGCCAGCAGCTTAAATACGGTGGACTATGGCTACACCTTC.

The chain has TRBV18 and TRBJ1-3; D is possibly TRBD1 (5 bases). With 4 bases removed from V and 8 bases from J, the gap between germline ends came to 18 bases. The CDR3 contains 15 residues. Germline V gene sequence: CDR1 KGHSH, CDR2 LQKENI. CDR3 sequence (DNA): TGTGCCAGCTCACGGGGACGCAATAAGCGGGACACCATATATTTT. It yields the protein CASSRGRNKRDTIYF.

This chain joins TRBV18 and TRBJ1-1, with 7 bases matching TRBD1. The CDR3 length is 13 residues. Trimming cost V 2 bases and J 6 bases; bases outside gene matches: 3. Germline CDR1 and CDR2: KGHSH and LQKENI. This CDR3 is CASSPTGTAEAFF. CDR3 DNA: TGTGCCAGCTCACCAACCGGGACAGCTGAAGCTTTCTTT.

The sample holds one count of this clone. This rearrangement joins TRBV20-1 to TRBJ1-1, with unresolved D. V was clipped by 3 bases and J by 5 bases, with 13 bases between them. The CDR3 is 13 amino acids. CDR1 and CDR2 (germline): DFQATT, SNEGSKA (reference sequence). CDR3 in DNA: TGCAGTGCTAGTTCCGTAGGGAGAACTGAAGCTTTCTTT. This translates into CSASSVGRTEAFF.

A few counts support this clone. V and J are TRBV29-1 and TRBJ1-6; 7 bases agree with TRBD1. This CDR3 spans 14 amino acids. The V gene end was trimmed by 7 bases and the J gene end by 7 bases; junction bases not matched to a gene: 10. Germline assignment: CDR1 SQVTM and CDR2 ANQGSEA. CDR3 protein: CSAAEGARNSPLHF. CDR3 in DNA: TGCAGCGCTGCTGAGGGGGCACGAAATTCACCCCTCCACTTT.

V and J are TRBV11-3 and TRBJ1-1; D is undetermined. V was trimmed by 2 bases and J by 10 bases, leaving 14 bases between them. Germline assignment: CDR1 SGHNT and CDR2 YENEEA. This CDR3 is built from 13 residues. The CDR3 sequence: CASSLKGGQRAFF. Here the CDR3 DNA reads TGTGCCAGCAGCTTAAAAGGTGGGCAGAGAGCTTTCTTT.

V is TRBV27 and J is TRBJ2-3; 9 positions match TRBD1. J lost 14 bases, V lost 3 bases, and 6 bases had no gene match. Per germline, CDR1 MNHEY and CDR2 SMNVEV (reference sequence). This CDR3 is built from 12 residues. The CDR3 nucleotides read TGTGCCAGCAGTTTTCGAGGACAGGGGACGTATTTT. It encodes CASSFRGQGTYF.

The rearrangement uses TRBV5-1 and TRBJ2-1; the D is unclear. Looked up from germline, CDR1 is SGHRS and CDR2 is YFSETQ. The CDR3 runs to 14 residues. Trimming left V 0 bases short and J 3 bases short, with 7 bases between. CDR3 DNA: TGCGCCAGCAGCTTGGCCCCCTTCTACAATGAGCAGTTCTTC. Translation: CASSLAPFYNEQFF. The full variable domain, with the rest looked up from reference TRBV5-1 and TRBJ2-1, is KAGVTQTPRYLIKTRGQQVTLSCSPISGHRSVSWYQQTPGQGLQFLFEYFSETQRNKGNFPGRFSGRQFSNSRSEMNVSTLELGDSALYLCASSLAPFYNEQFFGPGTRLTVL.

About this clone itself: The junction differs from germline at one of its ends, possibly a read error. The chain recombines TRBV5-5 with TRBJ1-6; D perhaps matches TRBD1 (6 bases). CDR1 SGHKS and CDR2 YYEKEE come from the germline V gene (reference sequence). The CDR3 covers 12 residues. CDR3: CASSLDSGRGNF. The CDR3 DNA follows: TGTGCCAGCAGCTTGGATTCGGGCAGGGGCAACTTT.

This clone was picked up one time. This rearrangement joins TRBV27 to TRBJ1-5; a possible D gene is TRBD1 (5 bases). V was clipped by 2 bases and J by 2 bases, with 28 bases between them. This CDR3 has 21 amino acids. The V gene's germline CDR1 is MNHEY and CDR2 SMNVEV (reference sequence). The CDR3 spells CASSLRPYWQGGKIGNQPQHF. The CDR3 region has the DNA TGTGCCAGCAGTTTAAGGCCTTATTGGCAGGGTGGGAAGATCGGCAATCAGCCCCAGCATTTT.

This clone has a single count. The chain combines TRBV7-9 with TRBJ1-2; 10 positions match TRBD1. Germline CDR1 SEHNR, CDR2 FQNEAQ (reference sequence). The CDR3 spans 15 residues. The trim removed 5 bases at V and 2 bases at J, leaving 5 bases unmatched. Here the CDR3 reads CASSDWDRGNYGYTF. The CDR3 region has the DNA TGTGCCAGCAGCGACTGGGACAGGGGAAACTATGGCTACACCTTC. Based on the CDR3 plus reference TRBV7-9 and TRBJ1-2, the full variable domain is DTGVSQNPRHKITKRGQNVTFRCDPISEHNRLYWYRQTLGQGPEFLTYFQNEAQLEKSRLLSDRFSAERPKGSFSTLEIQRTEQGDSAMYLCASSDWDRGNYGYTFGSGTRLTVV.

This chain links TRBV18 with TRBJ1-4; the D gene is possibly TRBD1 (5 bases). V lost 1 base and J 3 bases, leaving 9 bases between the germline ends. The length of the CDR3 is 15 residues. CDR1 is KGHSH, CDR2 LQKENI, per germline. CDR3 region: CASSPLAGPNEKLFF. CDR3 DNA: TGTGCCAGCTCACCACTGGCAGGGCCTAATGAAAAACTGTTTTTT.